Listed here are 8 T cell receptor beta chains from one sample, sequenced in a study of cytomegalovirus exposure and HLA in healthy donors (dated by TCRdb to about 2017). Library construction relied on the immunoSEQ multiplex PCR assay. For the multiplex PCR, a mixture combining 60 forward primers for TCR Vbeta segments and 13 reverse primers for TCR Jbeta segments was used. TCRdb obtained this table from immuneACCESS and retained in-frame rearrangements with V and J assigned. These tables miss some clones; where compared with another copy, unresolved V genes account for less than half of the shortfall, and the remainder is unexplained. In this sample the table shows 79,000 or so clones, around 79% of which occur a single time. The ten largest account for around 21% of the sample. Material for sequencing was PBMCs. Source of these receptors: a woman in her forties in good health and CMV-seropositive.

V and J are TRBV5-1 and TRBJ1-2, with D unresolved. The CDR3 is made up of 14 amino acids. Trimming removed 4 bases from V and 8 bases from J, with 18 bases in between. Germline-derived CDR1 and CDR2 are SGHRS and YFSETQ. The CDR3 bases are TGCGCCAGCAGCCTGGGATCCTCCTTGGAGGGCTACACCTTC. Amino acids: CASSLGSSLEGYTF.

The chain uses TRBV7-9 and TRBJ2-5; the D gene is possibly TRBD2 (7 bases). V dropped 5 bases and J dropped 4 bases, with 14 bases sitting between them. Per germline, CDR1 SEHNR and CDR2 FQNEAQ (reference sequence). The CDR3 spans 14 residues. The CDR3 sequence: CASSPRGEGETQYF. CDR3 DNA: TGTGCCAGCAGCCCAAGGGGGGAGGGAGAGACCCAGTACTTC.

CDR3 coding DNA: TGTGCCAGCAGCTTGGCTGGGACAACGGGCCACAATGAGCAGTTCTTC. This sequence encodes CASSLAGTTGHNEQFF. The J gene is TRBJ2-1, the V gene TRBV5-4; D is possibly TRBD1 (6 bases). Germline CDR1 is SGHNT and CDR2 is YYREEE (reference sequence). V lost 0 bases and J 5 bases, leaving 15 bases between the germline ends. This CDR3 region has 16 residues.

The chain links TRBV29-1 to TRBJ2-1; D is possibly TRBD1 (6 bases). CDR1 SQVTM and CDR2 ANQGSEA come from the germline V gene. This CDR3 is 13 amino acids long. V was shortened by 7 bases and J by 6 bases, with 16 bases between the two germline ends. DNA of the CDR3: TGCAGCGAGAGGTCAGGGGCCTCCAATGAGCAGTTCTTC. Amino acids: CSERSGASNEQFF.

The chain combines TRBV6-6 with TRBJ2-3; 8 bases line up with TRBD2. The junction had 5 bases not matched to a gene; V was cut back by 0 bases and J by 3 bases. Germline-derived CDR1 and CDR2 are MNHNY and SVGAGI (reference sequence). The CDR3 is 16 residues long. CDR3: CASSYSSGSGTDTQYF. The CDR3 bases are TGTGCCAGCAGTTACTCGAGCGGGAGTGGAACAGATACGCAGTATTTT.

J is TRBJ1-4 and V is TRBV5-8; TRBD1 aligns across 9 bases. V lost 4 bases to trimming and J lost 8 bases; unmatched junction nucleotides: 15. The CDR3 is 17 residues long. The germline gives CDR1 SGHTS, CDR2 YDEGEE. The CDR3 sequence is CASSRRGTGHSGEKLFF. DNA of the CDR3: TGTGCCAGCAGCCGGCGGGGGACAGGGCATTCGGGGGAAAAACTGTTTTTT.

V gene TRBV4-1 combines with J gene TRBJ1-3; D may be TRBD1 (6 bases). Trimming cost V 0 bases and J 0 bases, with 15 bases left between them. Germline CDR1 and CDR2: MGHRA and YSYEKL. The CDR3 loop spans 18 amino acids. CDR3 in DNA: TGCGCCAGCAGCCAAGATCCGGCAACAGGGAGCTCTGGAAACACCATATATTTT. This encodes CASSQDPATGSSGNTIYF.

The chain links TRBV6-6 to TRBJ2-7; 8 positions match TRBD1. The CDR3 contains 14 residues. The germline CDR1 and CDR2 sequences are MNHNY and SVGAGI (reference sequence). V trimming: 7 bases; J trimming: 4 bases; junction bases outside the gene matches: 9. The CDR3 is CASKGQVGEYEQYF. The CDR3 nucleotides read TGTGCCAGCAAGGGACAGGTAGGGGAGTACGAGCAGTACTTC.